A selection of T cell receptor beta chains follows, all from one sample in a study of Ad26.COV2.S vaccination and SARS-CoV-2 variants. The repertoire was sequenced with immunoSEQ multiplex PCR; TCRdb's copy has only in-frame clones and lacks some. The sample holds about 350,000 clones; approximately 90% are singletons and the top ten take 6.4%. Sequences were derived from peripheral blood, sampled in a trial of Ad26.COV2.S vaccine versus placebo. These receptors were obtained from a person aged 18 to 65 who received the Ad26.COV2.S COVID-19 vaccine or a placebo. Each CDR3 is given with its conserved first and last residue. The order of the fields is J gene, CDR3 length, clone size, D gene, V gene, CDR3 protein, CDR3 DNA. D genes are given only for firm matches. Not every row has a clone size; where given, it reads once, few, many or a size class.

TRBJ1-6 | 15 | few | - | TRBV27 | CASSLEGAYNSPLHF | TGTGCCAGCAGTTTAGAAGGGGCCTATAATTCACCCCTCCACTTT
TRBJ1-4 | 12 | - | - | TRBV29-1 | CSVGDVGEKLFF | TGCAGCGTTGGGGATGTCGGAGAAAAACTGTTTTTT
TRBJ2-1 | 12 | - | - | TRBV5-5 | CASSPPLNEQFF | TGTGCCAGCAGCCCCCCCTTGAATGAGCAGTTCTTC
TRBJ1-6 | 16 | - | TRBD1 | TRBV18 | CASSPRTGARHSPLHF | TGTGCCAGCTCACCACGCACAGGGGCACGTCATTCACCCCTCCACTTT
TRBJ1-1 | 11 | - | - | TRBV20-1 | CIWRGNTEAFF | TGCATCTGGCGGGGAAACACTGAAGCTTTCTTT
TRBJ1-1 | 17 | - | - | TRBV6-2/TRBV6-3 | CASSFRVGGSLNTEAFF | TGTGCCAGCAGTTTCCGTGTTGGGGGATCTCTGAACACTGAAGCTTTCTTT
TRBJ1-2 | 12 | - | - | TRBV6-5 | CASSYSGYGYTF | TGTGCCAGCAGTTACTCAGGGTATGGCTACACCTTC
TRBJ2-2 | 18 | - | TRBD2 | TRBV6-2/TRBV6-3 | CASSYRARGTRITGELFF | TGTGCCAGCAGTTACCGCGCCCGGGGGACTAGGATCACCGGGGAGCTGTTTTTT
TRBJ2-7 | 12 | - | - | TRBV3-1/TRBV3-2 | CASSPALGEQYF | TGTGCCAGCAGCCCGGCTCTTGGCGAGCAGTACTTC
TRBJ1-1 | 14 | - | - | TRBV7-2 | CASSLVAENTEAFF | TGTGCCAGCAGCTTAGTGGCTGAGAACACTGAAGCTTTCTTT
TRBJ1-1 | 14 | - | - | TRBV7-9 | CASRTPIGGTEAFF | TGTGCCAGCAGAACCCCAATAGGGGGTACTGAAGCTTTCTTT
TRBJ1-1 | 14 | - | - | TRBV7-8 | CASSPSTVNTEAFF | TGTGCCAGCAGCCCGAGTACAGTAAACACTGAAGCTTTCTTT
TRBJ1-2 | 13 | - | TRBD1 | TRBV6-5 | CASSRTGEYGYTF | TGTGCCAGCAGCCGGACAGGCGAATATGGCTACACCTTC
TRBJ1-5 | 13 | once | - | TRBV5-6 | CASSLSREQPQHF | TGTGCCAGCAGCTTAAGTAGGGAGCAGCCCCAGCATTTT
TRBJ1-3 | 17 | - | - | TRBV12-5 | CASGLFVGAMIGNTIYF | TGTGCTAGTGGTTTGTTCGTAGGGGCGATGATCGGAAACACCATATATTTT
TRBJ1-1 | 13 | - | TRBD1 | TRBV28 | CASSRGTGVEAFF | TGTGCCAGCAGTCGCGGGACAGGAGTTGAAGCTTTCTTT
TRBJ2-3 | 13 | - | TRBD2 | TRBV6-4 | CASSELAGDTQYF | TGTGCCAGCAGTGAATTAGCGGGAGATACGCAGTATTTT
TRBJ1-1 | 11 | few | - | TRBV20-1 | CSAQRNTEAFF | TGCAGTGCTCAGAGGAACACTGAAGCTTTCTTT
TRBJ2-2 | 14 | once | - | TRBV10-3 | CAISVRQNTGELFF | TGTGCCATCAGTGTCCGGCAGAACACCGGGGAGCTGTTTTTT
TRBJ1-5 | 17 | - | - | TRBV6-1 | CASSGGRGSYSNQPQHF | TGTGCCAGCAGTGGAGGCAGGGGATCCTATAGCAATCAGCCCCAGCATTTT
TRBJ2-3 | 15 | once | TRBD1 | TRBV28 | CASSLRQGAYDTQYF | TGTGCCAGCAGTTTACGACAGGGGGCATACGATACGCAGTATTTT
TRBJ1-2 | 13 | - | - | TRBV4-3 | CASSQLGATGYTF | TGCGCCAGCAGCCAATTGGGGGCTACGGGCTACACCTTC
TRBJ2-5 | 14 | - | - | TRBV18 | CASSPDRYQETQYF | TGTGCCAGCTCACCCGACAGATACCAAGAGACCCAGTACTTC
TRBJ1-4 | 16 | - | TRBD1 | TRBV4-2 | CASNPVAGQGLEKLFF | TGTGCCAGCAACCCGGTAGCGGGACAGGGCCTTGAGAAACTGTTTTTT
TRBJ2-3 | 20 | - | TRBD1 | TRBV20-1 | CSASGTQGMGASSSTDTQYF | TGCAGTGCTAGTGGGACACAGGGGATGGGAGCTAGCTCCAGCACAGATACGCAGTATTTT
TRBJ1-2 | 18 | - | TRBD1 | TRBV7-8 | CASSLEGAGVTERYGYTF | TGTGCCAGCAGCTTAGAGGGGGCCGGGGTGACAGAGCGCTATGGCTACACCTTC
TRBJ1-2 | 19 | - | TRBD1 | TRBV27 | CASSLRETGGTGLFYGYTF | TGTGCCAGCAGTTTAAGGGAAACAGGGGGGACAGGGCTGTTCTATGGCTACACCTTC
TRBJ2-2 | 13 | - | - | TRBV7-9 | CASSLGPSGELFF | TGTGCCAGCAGCTTAGGGCCATCGGGGGAGCTGTTTTTT
TRBJ2-5 | 12 | - | - | TRBV27 | CASSSTQETQYF | TGTGCCAGCAGTTCCACCCAAGAGACCCAGTACTTC
TRBJ2-1 | 13 | - | TRBD1 | TRBV7-3 | CASSRDRNNEQFF | TGTGCCAGCAGTCGGGACAGGAACAATGAGCAGTTCTTC
TRBJ1-1 | 16 | - | TRBD1 | TRBV9 | CASSVDTGGATAEAFF | TGTGCCAGCAGCGTAGACACAGGGGGCGCTACGGCTGAAGCTTTCTTT
TRBJ2-3 | 17 | - | - | TRBV27 | CASSSSTRNIITDTQYF | TGTGCCAGCAGTTCCTCGACACGGAATATCATCACAGATACGCAGTATTTT
TRBJ1-1 | 16 | - | - | TRBV12-5 | CASGLTRGPMNTEAFF | TGTGCTAGTGGTTTGACCAGGGGACCCATGAACACTGAAGCTTTCTTT
TRBJ2-7 | 14 | - | TRBD1 | TRBV6-2/TRBV6-3 | CASSSYRGSYEQYF | TGTGCCAGCAGTTCCTACAGGGGGTCCTACGAGCAGTACTTC
TRBJ2-5 | 14 | - | - | TRBV4-1 | CASSQASYRETQYF | TGCGCCAGCAGCCAAGCTTCCTACCGGGAGACCCAGTACTTC
TRBJ2-7 | 16 | - | TRBD2 | TRBV4-3 | CASSQAIAGISYEQYF | TGCGCCAGCAGCCAAGCAATAGCGGGTATCTCCTACGAGCAGTACTTC